The rows below give T cell receptor beta chains drawn from one sample of a study of identical twins. TCRdb re-derived calls from the 5' RACE reads in MiXCR, one entry per CDR3 protein. The repertoire includes approximately 1.8 million distinct CDR3 sequences, roughly a third of them detected once, and about 0.25% sits in the top ten. Sequences were obtained from cord blood. Every receptor here comes from a newborn girl in good health. CDR3s include the opening cysteine and the closing phenylalanine or tryptophan. D genes are given only for firm matches. Only some rows state a clone size, as once, few, many or a class for expanded clones.

d_call: TRBD1; clone_size: -; v_call: TRBV5-1; j_call: TRBJ2-7; cdr3_aa: CASSPGTGVSEQYF; cdr3_nt: TGCGCCAGCAGCCCCGGGACAGGGGTGAGCGAGCAGTACTTC
d_call: -; clone_size: few; v_call: TRBV12-3/TRBV12-4; j_call: TRBJ1-6; cdr3_aa: CASSFWGLNSPLHF; cdr3_nt: TGTGCCAGCAGTTTTTGGGGACTTAATTCACCCCTCCACTTT
d_call: -; clone_size: -; v_call: TRBV20-1; j_call: TRBJ1-1; cdr3_aa: CSARVTGTLAFF; cdr3_nt: TGCAGTGCTAGAGTGACGGGTACACTGGCTTTCTTT
d_call: -; clone_size: few; v_call: TRBV12-3/TRBV12-4; j_call: TRBJ2-1; cdr3_aa: CASSAVLGAEQFF; cdr3_nt: TGTGCCAGCAGTGCGGTACTAGGGGCTGAGCAGTTCTTC
d_call: TRBD1; clone_size: few; v_call: TRBV20-1; j_call: TRBJ1-6; cdr3_aa: CSASTGVNSPLHF; cdr3_nt: TGCAGTGCTAGTACAGGGGTTAATTCACCCCTCCACTTT
d_call: -; clone_size: -; v_call: TRBV7-2; j_call: TRBJ2-7; cdr3_aa: CASSLGGKTGNRVQYF; cdr3_nt: TGTGCCAGCAGCTTAGGCGGGAAGACAGGGAATCGGGTTCAGTACTTC
d_call: -; clone_size: -; v_call: TRBV6-1; j_call: TRBJ1-1; cdr3_aa: CASSAGGGNTEAFF; cdr3_nt: TGTGCCAGCAGTGCCGGGGGAGGGAACACTGAAGCTTTCTTT
d_call: -; clone_size: -; v_call: TRBV4-2; j_call: TRBJ1-5; cdr3_aa: CASSQDRSRVDQPQHF; cdr3_nt: TGTGCCAGCAGCCAAGATCGGAGCAGAGTAGATCAGCCCCAGCATTTT
d_call: -; clone_size: few; v_call: TRBV7-2; j_call: TRBJ1-4; cdr3_aa: CASSLLGRGAIPTNEKLFF; cdr3_nt: TGTGCCAGCAGCTTATTGGGGCGGGGGGCGATCCCAACTAATGAAAAACTGTTTTTT
d_call: -; clone_size: -; v_call: TRBV20-1; j_call: TRBJ2-5; cdr3_aa: CSARDVSGSYNEQYF; cdr3_nt: TGCAGTGCTAGAGATGTCAGCGGGTCCTACAATGAGCAGTACTTC
d_call: -; clone_size: many; v_call: TRBV10-3; j_call: TRBJ1-2; cdr3_aa: CAISERGANYGYTF; cdr3_nt: TGTGCCATCAGTGAGCGGGGGGCTAACTATGGCTACACCTTC
d_call: TRBD1; clone_size: few; v_call: TRBV20-1; j_call: TRBJ2-5; cdr3_aa: CSARDWTGRETQYF; cdr3_nt: TGCAGTGCTAGAGACTGGACAGGGAGGGAGACCCAGTACTTC
d_call: TRBD1; clone_size: few; v_call: TRBV10-1; j_call: TRBJ1-2; cdr3_aa: CARRTGGVNIYGYTF; cdr3_nt: TGCGCCAGACGGACAGGGGGCGTGAATATTTATGGCTACACCTTC
d_call: TRBD2; clone_size: -; v_call: TRBV6-6; j_call: TRBJ2-7; cdr3_aa: CASEQAGGQNEQYF; cdr3_nt: TGTGCCAGCGAACAAGCGGGGGGTCAAAATGAGCAGTACTTC
d_call: TRBD2; clone_size: -; v_call: TRBV20-1; j_call: TRBJ2-7; cdr3_aa: CSASESGRSHEQYF; cdr3_nt: TGCAGTGCTAGTGAGAGCGGGAGGTCCCACGAGCAGTACTTC
d_call: -; clone_size: -; v_call: TRBV27; j_call: TRBJ2-2; cdr3_aa: CASSLRWQTYTGELFF; cdr3_nt: TGTGCCAGCAGTTTAAGATGGCAGACCTACACCGGGGAGCTGTTTTTT
d_call: -; clone_size: -; v_call: TRBV10-2; j_call: TRBJ2-1; cdr3_aa: CASSESRGSRKFF; cdr3_nt: TGCGCCAGCAGTGAGTCACGGGGGTCAAGGAAGTTCTTC
d_call: TRBD1; clone_size: -; v_call: TRBV11-2; j_call: TRBJ2-3; cdr3_aa: CASSLKPGQGLRSTDTQYF; cdr3_nt: TGTGCCAGCAGCTTAAAACCGGGACAGGGACTCAGGAGCACAGATACGCAGTATTTT
d_call: -; clone_size: -; v_call: TRBV13; j_call: TRBJ2-7; cdr3_aa: CASSWAQGWEQYF; cdr3_nt: TGTGCCAGCAGCTGGGCGCAGGGTTGGGAGCAGTACTTC
d_call: -; clone_size: many; v_call: TRBV12-3/TRBV12-4; j_call: TRBJ1-2; cdr3_aa: CASSLQGHYGYTF; cdr3_nt: TGTGCCAGCAGTTTGCAGGGTCACTATGGCTACACCTTC
d_call: -; clone_size: few; v_call: TRBV21-1; j_call: TRBJ2-3; cdr3_aa: CASSKVPLLAGSTDTQYF; cdr3_nt: TGTGCCAGCAGCAAAGTCCCCTTACTAGCGGGGAGCACAGATACGCAGTATTTT
d_call: -; clone_size: -; v_call: TRBV20-1; j_call: TRBJ1-5; cdr3_aa: CSATKGHFNQPQHF; cdr3_nt: TGCAGTGCAACCAAAGGTCATTTCAATCAGCCCCAGCATTTT
d_call: -; clone_size: once; v_call: TRBV4-1; j_call: TRBJ2-1; cdr3_aa: CASSPMEQNEEQFF; cdr3_nt: TGCGCCAGCAGCCCCATGGAACAAAATGAGGAGCAGTTCTTC
d_call: -; clone_size: -; v_call: TRBV6-6; j_call: TRBJ2-4; cdr3_aa: CASSYAGGTKNIQYF; cdr3_nt: TGTGCCAGCAGTTATGCAGGGGGGACCAAAAACATTCAGTACTTC
d_call: TRBD1; clone_size: few; v_call: TRBV28; j_call: TRBJ1-6; cdr3_aa: CASSWDRENSPLHF; cdr3_nt: TGTGCCAGCAGTTGGGACAGGGAGAATTCACCCCTCCACTTT
d_call: -; clone_size: once; v_call: TRBV20-1; j_call: TRBJ2-7; cdr3_aa: CSARGQRHYYEQYF; cdr3_nt: TGCAGTGCACGGGGCCAACGCCACTACTACGAGCAGTACTTC
d_call: TRBD2; clone_size: -; v_call: TRBV5-1; j_call: TRBJ2-5; cdr3_aa: CASSLVPRGVVGDEQYF; cdr3_nt: TGCGCCAGCAGCTTGGTTCCGCGGGGGGTAGTAGGTGATGAGCAGTACTTC
d_call: -; clone_size: few; v_call: TRBV5-1; j_call: TRBJ1-3; cdr3_aa: CASSTDRFSGNTIYF; cdr3_nt: TGCGCCAGCAGCACAGACAGGTTCTCTGGAAACACCATATATTTT
d_call: -; clone_size: -; v_call: TRBV9; j_call: TRBJ2-7; cdr3_aa: CASSVAGGLRHEQYF; cdr3_nt: TGTGCCAGCAGCGTAGCTGGGGGCCTTCGGCACGAGCAGTACTTC
d_call: TRBD2; clone_size: few; v_call: TRBV5-1; j_call: TRBJ2-4; cdr3_aa: CASSVGSGGAYNIQYF; cdr3_nt: TGCGCCAGCAGCGTTGGTAGCGGGGGGGCTTATAACATTCAGTACTTC
d_call: TRBD1; clone_size: few; v_call: TRBV25-1; j_call: TRBJ2-1; cdr3_aa: CASSEFGQGLLDNEQFF; cdr3_nt: TGTGCCAGCAGTGAATTCGGACAGGGGCTATTGGACAATGAGCAGTTCTTC
d_call: -; clone_size: many; v_call: TRBV4-2; j_call: TRBJ2-3; cdr3_aa: CASSQDRLADTQYF; cdr3_nt: TGTGCCAGCAGCCAAGATCGACTAGCAGATACGCAGTATTTT
d_call: -; clone_size: many; v_call: TRBV7-9; j_call: TRBJ1-4; cdr3_aa: CASSLGAGSEKLFF; cdr3_nt: TGTGCCAGCAGCTTAGGGGCCGGGAGTGAAAAACTGTTTTTT
d_call: -; clone_size: -; v_call: TRBV7-6; j_call: TRBJ1-3; cdr3_aa: CASSSHGNTIYF; cdr3_nt: TGTGCCAGCAGCTCACATGGAAACACCATATATTTT
d_call: TRBD2; clone_size: -; v_call: TRBV14; j_call: TRBJ2-3; cdr3_aa: CASSLSGGFSTDTQYF; cdr3_nt: TGTGCCAGCAGCCTAAGCGGGGGCTTTAGCACAGATACGCAGTATTTT
d_call: -; clone_size: many; v_call: TRBV12-3/TRBV12-4; j_call: TRBJ2-1; cdr3_aa: CASSPSSLYKEQFF; cdr3_nt: TGTGCCAGCAGCCCTTCTTCGCTCTATAAGGAGCAGTTCTTC
d_call: TRBD1; clone_size: -; v_call: TRBV28; j_call: TRBJ2-7; cdr3_aa: CASSLTGVGLYEQYF; cdr3_nt: TGTGCCAGCAGCTTAACAGGGGTCGGTCTCTACGAGCAGTACTTC
d_call: -; clone_size: few; v_call: TRBV21-1; j_call: TRBJ1-1; cdr3_aa: CASSKGTNTEAFF; cdr3_nt: TGTGCCAGCAGCAAAGGGACAAACACTGAAGCTTTCTTT
d_call: TRBD2; clone_size: once; v_call: TRBV29-1; j_call: TRBJ2-3; cdr3_aa: CSVGRSRSTDTQYF; cdr3_nt: TGCAGCGTCGGGAGGTCTAGATCCACAGATACGCAGTATTTT
d_call: -; clone_size: few; v_call: TRBV29-1; j_call: TRBJ2-3; cdr3_aa: CSVGTDSFYTDTQYF; cdr3_nt: TGCAGCGTTGGAACGGACAGCTTCTACACAGATACGCAGTATTTT
d_call: TRBD1; clone_size: few; v_call: TRBV7-2; j_call: TRBJ2-7; cdr3_aa: CASSFAWTGIYEQYF; cdr3_nt: TGTGCCAGCAGCTTCGCCTGGACAGGGATCTACGAGCAGTACTTC
d_call: -; clone_size: -; v_call: TRBV5-1; j_call: TRBJ2-2; cdr3_aa: CASSFNGPGELFF; cdr3_nt: TGCGCCAGCAGCTTTAACGGGCCCGGGGAGCTGTTTTTT
d_call: TRBD1; clone_size: few; v_call: TRBV6-2/TRBV6-3; j_call: TRBJ1-1; cdr3_aa: CASSFLGPGQGRTEAFF; cdr3_nt: TGTGCCAGCAGTTTCCTCGGGCCGGGACAGGGACGGACTGAAGCTTTCTTT
d_call: TRBD2; clone_size: -; v_call: TRBV28; j_call: TRBJ2-1; cdr3_aa: CASTDPSGYNNEQFF; cdr3_nt: TGTGCCAGCACCGACCCTAGCGGGTATAACAATGAGCAGTTCTTC